The 26 T cell receptor beta chains given below trace back to one sample, sequenced in a study of neoadjuvant nivolumab and ipilimumab in lung cancer. Assay: immunoSEQ multiplex PCR; the TCRdb copy retains only in-frame clones and omits some. The sample lists 30,000 to 45,000 clones; approximately 92% were seen once. Sequenced here: peripheral blood, sampled before neoadjuvant nivolumab, alone or with ipilimumab. The receptors were sampled from an adult with non-small cell lung cancer.

V gene TRBV19 combines with J gene TRBJ2-3, with a tentative D call TRBD1 (5 bases). Germline V gives CDR1 LNHDA, CDR2 SQIVND (reference sequence). V gave up 6 bases and J gave up 5 bases, with 18 bases separating them. This CDR3 is 15 amino acids long. The CDR3 is CASRSRPRVGDTQYF. CDR3 in DNA: TGTGCCAGTAGAAGCAGACCCAGGGTCGGAGATACGCAGTATTTT.

The chain has TRBV6-6 and TRBJ2-1, with 8 positions matching TRBD2. V dropped 6 bases and J dropped 9; count of bases not matched to a gene: 10. The CDR3 contains 14 residues. From germline, CDR1 is MNHNY and CDR2 SVGAGI (reference sequence). For the CDR3, the DNA is TGTGCCAGCAGCCCTCCCGGGACTAGTAGTGAGCAGTTCTTC. Protein product: CASSPPGTSSEQFF.

The chain uses TRBV4-2 and TRBJ2-3; tentatively, D is TRBD2 (6 bases). CDR3 size: 17 residues. Looked up from germline, CDR1 is LGHNA and CDR2 is YNFKEQ. V lost 3 bases and J 2 bases, leaving 18 bases between the germline ends. In DNA, the CDR3 is TGTGCCAGCAGCCACAAGATTACGCGGGATTCCACAGATACGCAGTATTTT. It encodes CASSHKITRDSTDTQYF.

This rearrangement joins TRBV11-3 to TRBJ2-5; D not certain. The CDR3 totals 16 residues. Germline V CDR1 and CDR2: SGHNT, YENEEA. Deletions cut 3 bases from V and 5 bases from J, with 19 bases between. The CDR3 spells CASSLIDRCSEETQYF. CDR3 sequence (DNA): TGTGCCAGCAGCTTGATAGATAGATGTAGTGAGGAGACCCAGTACTTC. Full variable domain (missing parts from reference TRBV11-3 and TRBJ2-5): EAGVVQSPRYKIIEKKQPVAFWCNPISGHNTLYWYLQNLGQGPELLIRYENEEAVDDSQLPKDRFSAERLKGVDSTLKIQPAELGDSAVYLCASSLIDRCSEETQYFGPGTRLLVL.

The chain employs TRBV30 and TRBJ1-5; 7 bases are shared with TRBD1. Germline CDR1 reads GTSNPN; CDR2 reads SVGIG (reference sequence). The junction had 9 bases not matched to a gene; V was cut back by 3 bases and J by 4 bases. The CDR3 totals 15 residues. The CDR3 spells CAWREAGGGNQPQHF. As DNA, the CDR3 is TGTGCCTGGAGGGAAGCAGGGGGAGGTAATCAGCCCCAGCATTTT. The whole variable domain, remainder taken from reference TRBV30 and TRBJ1-5, is SQTIHQWPATLVQPVGSPLSLECTVEGTSNPNLYWYRQAAGRGLQLLFYSVGIGQISSEVPQNLSASRPQDRQFILSSKKLLLSDSGFYLCAWREAGGGNQPQHFGDGTRLSIL.

The chain links TRBV20-1 to TRBJ2-1; TRBD2 agrees at 7 bases. The CDR3 is 11 amino acids. J lost 8 bases, V lost 6 bases, and 4 bases had no gene match. Germline CDR1 reads DFQATT; CDR2 reads SNEGSKA (reference sequence). The CDR3 nucleotides read TGCAGTGCAGGGACTATGGATGAGCAGTTCTTC. Translating it yields CSAGTMDEQFF.

The chain carries TRBV4-2 and TRBJ1-5; D is uncertain. This CDR3 is 13 amino acids long. V was clipped by 0 bases and J by 7 bases, with 7 bases between them. CDR1 LGHNA and CDR2 YNFKEQ come from the germline V gene. The CDR3: CASSQDLVQPQHF. The DNA of the CDR3 is TGTGCCAGCAGCCAAGATCTAGTACAGCCCCAGCATTTT.

This chain connects TRBV15 to TRBJ2-5; 14 nucleotides agree with TRBD2. The CDR3 runs 18 residues. J gave up 7 bases and V 1 base, and 11 bases lay outside the gene matches. Germline lookup yields CDR1 LNHNV and CDR2 YYDKDF (reference sequence). This CDR3 reads CATSRGGTSGSGVATQYF. For the CDR3, the DNA is TGTGCCACCAGCAGAGGTGGGACTAGCGGGAGCGGGGTAGCGACCCAGTACTTC. Based on the CDR3 plus reference TRBV15 and TRBJ2-5, the full variable domain is DAMVIQNPRYQVTQFGKPVTLSCSQTLNHNVMYWYQQKSSQAPKLLFHYYDKDFNNEADTPDNFQSRRPNTSFCFLDIRSPGLGDTAMYLCATSRGGTSGSGVATQYFGPGTRLLVL.

The chain has TRBV5-1 and TRBJ1-1; TRBD1 agrees at 8 bases. Germline CDR1 reads SGHRS; CDR2 reads YFSETQ. V was clipped by 3 bases and J by 1 base; unmatched bases: 2. This CDR3 comprises 14 residues. CDR3 residues: CASSSGTGNTEAFF. CDR3 coding DNA: TGCGCCAGCAGCTCGGGGACAGGGAACACTGAAGCTTTCTTT.

This clone was counted once. V usage is TRBV5-4 and J usage is TRBJ2-6, with 7 positions matching TRBD1. V lost 4 bases, J lost 0 bases, and 7 bases stayed unmatched. The CDR3 loop spans 17 amino acids. CDR1 is SGHNT and CDR2 is YYREEE in the germline V gene (reference sequence). The chain's CDR3 is CASSPEGATSGANVLTF. DNA for the CDR3: TGTGCCAGCAGCCCAGAGGGGGCTACCTCTGGGGCCAACGTCCTGACTTTC.

The chain carries TRBV29-1 and TRBJ2-3; no reliable D call. This CDR3 is built from 13 residues. V was clipped by 1 base and J by 0 bases, with 5 bases between them. From germline, CDR1 is SQVTM and CDR2 ANQGSEA. CDR3: CSVEGTSTDTQYF. The CDR3 DNA reads TGCAGCGTTGAAGGTACTAGCACAGATACGCAGTATTTT.

The genes are TRBV10-2 and TRBJ2-7, with D hard to call. The V and J ends lost 2 bases and 2 bases respectively, with 22 bases between them. Germline values: CDR1 WSHSY, CDR2 SAAADI. CDR3 length equals 18 residues. The CDR3 DNA reads as TGCGCCAGCAGTGAGCCCCTCAGACATGGGTGGGATCCCTACGAGCAGTACTTC. It specifies CASSEPLRHGWDPYEQYF.

The chain joins TRBV2 to TRBJ2-1; TRBD1 aligns across 9 bases. V gave up 6 bases and J gave up 5 bases; unmatched junction bases: 8. Germline values: CDR1 SNHLY, CDR2 FYNNEI. CDR3 length: 15 amino acids. The CDR3 coding sequence is TGTGCCAGCAGACTCGACAGGGGGAAACACAATGAGCAGTTCTTC. It is translated as CASRLDRGKHNEQFF.

J is TRBJ2-7 and V is TRBV5-1; 8 nucleotides agree with TRBD2. The CDR3 is 17 amino acids. The V segment lost 1 base and the J segment 9 bases; nucleotides outside the gene matches: 18. CDR1 is SGHRS, CDR2 YFSETQ, per germline. This chain's CDR3 is CASSLLWREVGPGGQYF. The CDR3 nucleotides are TGCGCCAGCAGCTTGTTGTGGCGGGAGGTAGGGCCGGGAGGGCAGTACTTC.

About this clone itself: One end of the junction fails to match germline, which may point to a read error. The chain couples TRBV5-1 to TRBJ2-7, with D perhaps TRBD2 (5 bases). The CDR3 has 15 residues. Per the germline V gene, CDR1 is SGHRS and CDR2 is YFSETQ. CDR3 amino acids: CASSLASQRTYEKYF. CDR3 coding DNA: TGCGCCAGCAGCTTGGCCTCCCAGCGGACCTACGAGAAGTACTTC. The whole variable domain, remainder taken from reference TRBV5-1 and TRBJ2-7, is KAGVTQTPRYLIKTRGQQVTLSCSPISGHRSVSWYQQTPGQGLQFLFEYFSETQRNKGNFPGRFSGRQFSNSRSEMNVSTLELGDSALYLCASSLASQRTYEKYFGPGTRLTVT.

V and J are TRBV7-2 and TRBJ2-7; 8 nucleotides align to TRBD1. In germline, CDR1 is SGHTA, CDR2 FQGNSA. This CDR3 is built from 18 residues. The ends lost 1 base at V and 3 bases at J; junction bases unmatched: 14. This CDR3 reads CASSLELGPGQAFYEQYF. CDR3 in DNA: TGTGCCAGCAGCTTAGAGTTGGGACCGGGACAGGCTTTCTACGAGCAGTACTTC. Full variable domain (remainder filled in from reference TRBV7-2 and TRBJ2-7): GAGVSQSPSNKVTEKGKDVELRCDPISGHTALYWYRQSLGQGLEFLIYFQGNSAPDKSGLPSDRFSAERTGGSVSTLTIQRTQQEDSAVYLCASSLELGPGQAFYEQYFGPGTRLTVT.

The sample holds one count of this clone. The gene calls are TRBV5-1 and TRBJ1-5; 7 bases match TRBD1. The CDR3 totals 15 residues. With 1 base clipped from V and 2 bases from J, the junction kept 3 bases outside the gene matches. The V gene's germline CDR1 is SGHRS and CDR2 YFSETQ. In nucleotides, the CDR3 is TGCGCCAGCAGCTTGTTAGGGACAGGCAATCAGCCCCAGCATTTT. Amino acids: CASSLLGTGNQPQHF. Using reference TRBV5-1 and TRBJ1-5 for the parts outside the CDR3, the full variable domain is KAGVTQTPRYLIKTRGQQVTLSCSPISGHRSVSWYQQTPGQGLQFLFEYFSETQRNKGNFPGRFSGRQFSNSRSEMNVSTLELGDSALYLCASSLLGTGNQPQHFGDGTRLSIL.

This clone showed up just once. This sequence joins TRBV5-5 and TRBJ2-1, with 8 bases lining up with TRBD1. The CDR3 runs 15 residues. Trimming took 0 bases from V and 3 from J; bases not matched to a gene: 2. CDR1 SGHKS and CDR2 YYEKEE come from the germline V gene (reference sequence). The CDR3 spells CASSLEDRVYNEQFF. The CDR3 DNA reads TGTGCCAGCAGCTTGGAGGACAGGGTCTACAATGAGCAGTTCTTC.

The chain carries TRBV7-2 and TRBJ2-7; D might be TRBD1 (6 bases). Trimming took off 0 bases at V and 4 bases at J, with 13 bases between the two ends. Germline V lookup: CDR1 SGHTA, CDR2 FQGNSA. The CDR3 length is 15 residues. The CDR3 coding sequence is TGTGCCAGCAGCTTAGCGAGGGACATTGAATACGAGCAGTACTTC. Its translation is CASSLARDIEYEQYF.

The gene calls are TRBV20-1 and TRBJ2-1; D is possibly TRBD2 (6 bases). Trimming took 0 bases from V and 12 from J, leaving 9 bases between them. The CDR3 consists of 11 residues. Germline-derived CDR1 and CDR2 are DFQATT and SNEGSKA (reference sequence). The CDR3 protein is CSARDPGVQFF. The CDR3 nucleotides read TGCAGTGCTAGAGATCCGGGAGTGCAGTTCTTC.

This clone was seen a single time. The chain couples TRBV2 to TRBJ2-7; possible D gene TRBD2, 5 bases. V was pared by 4 bases and J by 11 bases, with 18 bases between. CDR1 is SNHLY, CDR2 FYNNEI, per germline. The CDR3 sequence is 13 residues long. The CDR3 protein is CASSGALASVEYF. DNA for the CDR3: TGTGCCAGCAGTGGTGCCCTAGCTTCAGTTGAGTACTTC.

The chain combines TRBV30 with TRBJ1-1; TRBD1 matches at 9 bases. The junction had 9 bases not matched to a gene; V was cut back by 7 bases and J by 9 bases. CDR3 length: 12 amino acids. Germline V gives CDR1 GTSNPN, CDR2 SVGIG (reference sequence). The CDR3 coding sequence is TGTGCCTCAGCCCTTGGGACAGGGAAAGCTTTCTTT. It codes for CASALGTGKAFF.

The sample holds one count of this clone. The V call is TRBV7-9, the J call TRBJ2-7; 9 positions agree with TRBD2. Germline CDR1 reads SEHNR; CDR2 reads FQNEAQ (reference sequence). V lost 1 base and J lost 4; bases outside the gene matches: 8. The CDR3 length is 16 residues. CDR3 sequence reads: CASSLGGRAVLYEQYF. CDR3 nucleotides: TGTGCCAGCAGCTTAGGCGGGAGGGCCGTTTTGTACGAGCAGTACTTC.

The chain uses TRBV15 and TRBJ2-7; no definite D call. Germline assignment: CDR1 LNHNV and CDR2 YYDKDF (reference sequence). CDR3 length: 15 amino acids. V was trimmed by 1 base and J by 0 bases, leaving 10 bases between them. The CDR3 loop reads CATSRGAYSSYEQYF. The CDR3 DNA reads as TGTGCCACCAGCAGAGGAGCGTATAGCTCCTACGAGCAGTACTTC. Drawing the rest from reference TRBV15 and TRBJ2-7, the complete variable domain is DAMVIQNPRYQVTQFGKPVTLSCSQTLNHNVMYWYQQKSSQAPKLLFHYYDKDFNNEADTPDNFQSRRPNTSFCFLDIRSPGLGDTAMYLCATSRGAYSSYEQYFGPGTRLTVT.

In this sample, this clone turned up once. V gene TRBV4-2 combines with J gene TRBJ1-1, with D unresolved. The CDR3 spans 15 residues. In germline, CDR1 is LGHNA, CDR2 YNFKEQ. With 2 bases removed from V and 4 bases from J, the gap between germline ends came to 14 bases. The DNA for the CDR3 is TGTGCCAGCAGCCAATTGGGGTCTGAGGGCACTGAAGCTTTCTTT. Protein product: CASSQLGSEGTEAFF.

V is TRBV7-9 and J is TRBJ1-2, with D tentatively TRBD1 (6 bases). Germline V gene data show CDR1 as SEHNR and CDR2 as FQNEAQ (reference sequence). The CDR3 is made up of 13 amino acids. Trimming cost V 4 bases and J 7 bases, with 13 bases left between them. The CDR3 region is CASSSGGRAGYTF. CDR3 coding DNA: TGTGCCAGCAGCTCTGGGGGCAGGGCTGGCTACACCTTC.